The source of this TCR beta chain is a study of cytomegalovirus exposure and HLA in healthy donors. The PCR had 60 Vbeta and 13 Jbeta primers. The protocol was immunoSEQ multiplex PCR, while the TCRdb copy is restricted to in-frame clones and leaves out a portion. This sample lists about 200,000 clones; its ten largest clones have over 0.75%. On this clone: Its cognate antigen is unknown.

Overall study findings and caveats: In most subjects, TCR beta sequences reportedly gave accurate predictions of HLA-A and HLA-B alleles. In a later analysis, a missense DCLRE1C variant was linked to TCR beta V- and J-gene trimming. Later work found that TCR association rates differed between HLA loci; DRB1 had the most and HLA-C the fewest.

Germline V gene data show CDR1 as SGHDT and CDR2 as YYEEEE. Unmatched junction bases numbered 6, after V lost 6 bases and J lost 3 bases. The CDR3 length is 14 residues. Material for sequencing was PBMCs. This chain uses TRBV5-6 with TRBJ2-3; 8 positions agree with TRBD2. This clonotype was obtained from a woman aged 25 to 45 in good health and CMV-seropositive. For the CDR3, the DNA is TGTGCCAGCACCTTCGGGGGGGCAACAGATACGCAGTATTTT. This gives the protein CASTFGGATDTQYF.